One TCR beta chain is described in this entry. This sample was taken from a study of blood T cell repertoires in COVID-19. Study overall: Acute and convalescent COVID-19 specimens originated in the United States, Italy and Spain. Nucleic acid was either cDNA or gDNA, and it came from T cells, B-cell-depleted T cells, or PBMCs.

Authors' processing steps: Estimation of nucleated cell counts relied on the amplification of reference gene primers. Assay: immunoSEQ multiplex PCR; the TCRdb copy retains only in-frame clones and omits some. V, J and clone size were drawn from that table, and D and trimming were deduced from the DNA. Of some 140,000 clones in the sample, approximately 84% are singletons; the top ten hold 17%. V lost 6 bases, J lost 5 bases, and 20 bases lay in between. In germline, CDR1 is MNHEY, CDR2 SVGEGT. There are 16 residues in the CDR3. The sequenced sample consisted of peripheral blood. The chain carries TRBV6-2 or TRBV6-3 and TRBJ1-5; no definite D call. The sequence was obtained from a woman older than 75 with acute or convalescent COVID-19. The CDR3 bases are TGTGCCAGCAGCCCTCGTTCGGGAGGGTACGATCAGCCCCAGCATTTT. Residues: CASSPRSGGYDQPQHF.